These 32 T cell receptor beta chains were all obtained from the same sample, sequenced in a study of blood T cell repertoires in COVID-19. TCRdb keeps only in-frame clones here, not all; method: immunoSEQ multiplex PCR. This table has around 270,000 clones, roughly 86% appearing once. The sample taken for sequencing was peripheral blood. These receptors were collected from a woman aged 60 to 75 with COVID-19, enrolled during active disease.

The chain couples TRBV7-8 to TRBJ1-1, with TRBD1 matching 11 bases. CDR3 length: 19 residues. Germline CDR1 SGHVS, CDR2 FQNEAQ. Unmatched junction bases numbered 12, after V lost 0 bases and J lost 3 bases. CDR3 residues: CASSLARTGGAQSYTEAFF. The CDR3 nucleotides are TGTGCCAGCAGCTTAGCTAGGACAGGGGGCGCCCAATCTTACACTGAAGCTTTCTTT. Complete variable domain (other parts from reference TRBV7-8 and TRBJ1-1): GAGVSQSPRYKVAKRGQDVALRCDPISGHVSLFWYQQALGQGPEFLTYFQNEAQLDKSGLPSDRFFAERPEGSVSTLKIQRTQQEDSAVYLCASSLARTGGAQSYTEAFFGQGTRLTVV.

J is TRBJ2-7 and V is TRBV5-6; 13 bases fit TRBD2. The V gene end was trimmed by 3 bases and the J gene end by 4 bases; junction bases not matched to a gene: 4. Germline V gives CDR1 SGHDT, CDR2 YYEEEE. The CDR3 totals 15 residues. The CDR3, as DNA: TGTGCCAGCAGCTGGACTAGCGGGAGTTTATACGAGCAGTACTTC. Residues: CASSWTSGSLYEQYF.

This clone was seen a handful of times. CDR3 bases: TGTGCCAGCAGTTATGGCGCCGGGAGACAAGAGACCCAGTACTTC. Protein product: CASSYGAGRQETQYF. The rearrangement uses TRBV6-2 or TRBV6-3 and TRBJ2-5; D is possibly TRBD2 (6 bases). CDR1 is MNHEY, CDR2 SVGEGT, per germline. Trimming pared 3 bases from V and 2 bases from J, leaving 13 bases between. The CDR3 runs 15 residues.

The chain couples TRBV28 to TRBJ1-4, with 7 bases fitting TRBD1. This CDR3 has 15 amino acids. The trim removed 5 bases at V and 3 bases at J, leaving 6 bases unmatched. Germline V lookup: CDR1 MDHEN, CDR2 SYDVKM. As DNA, the CDR3 is TGTGCCAGCAGTCTAAGGGGACAGTCTAATGAAAAACTGTTTTTT. Its protein product is CASSLRGQSNEKLFF.

The rearrangement uses TRBV28 and TRBJ1-2; D not certain. Germline-derived CDR1 and CDR2 are MDHEN and SYDVKM. The CDR3 is 14 residues long. Trimming cost V 6 bases and J 0 bases, with 11 bases left between them. The CDR3 DNA follows: TGTGCCAGCAGCCCGCCGGGTACTAACTATGGCTACACCTTC. It specifies CASSPPGTNYGYTF.

The chain couples TRBV19 to TRBJ1-2; unclear D gene. Trimming removed 0 bases from V and 8 bases from J, with 7 bases in between. The CDR3 runs to 12 residues. Germline V gene data show CDR1 as LNHDA and CDR2 as SQIVND (reference sequence). CDR3 in DNA: TGTGCCAGTAGTATAGAGCGAGGGGGCTACACCTTC. Translating it yields CASSIERGGYTF.

The chain uses TRBV9 and TRBJ2-1, with D hard to call. Trimming stripped 0 bases from V and 0 bases from J, with 7 bases between. CDR1 is SGDLS, CDR2 YYNGEE, per germline. This CDR3 is 15 amino acids long. CDR3 protein: CASSVVPSSYNEQFF. CDR3 bases: TGTGCCAGCAGCGTAGTCCCTAGCTCCTACAATGAGCAGTTCTTC.

CDR3 amino acids: CASSLSRDRGPYGYTF. The CDR3 bases are TGTGCCAGCAGTCTGTCCCGGGACAGGGGGCCATATGGCTACACCTTC. The V call is TRBV27, the J call TRBJ1-2; the match to TRBD1 covers 12 bases. CDR1 and CDR2 from the germline V gene are MNHEY and SMNVEV (reference sequence). The CDR3 totals 16 residues. V shed 5 bases and J 5 bases; nucleotides not matched to a gene: 9.

The chain carries TRBV5-6 and TRBJ2-5, with D possibly TRBD2 on 6 matching bases. The CDR3 has 16 residues. In germline, CDR1 is SGHDT, CDR2 YYEEEE. With 7 bases removed from V and 4 bases from J, the gap between germline ends came to 23 bases. CDR3 protein: CASRGTGERRVETQYF. The CDR3, as DNA: TGTGCCAGCCGGGGAACTGGCGAAAGGAGGGTAGAGACCCAGTACTTC.

The V call is TRBV6-1, the J call TRBJ1-5; D may be TRBD1 (6 bases). Germline CDR1 MNHNS, CDR2 SASEGT. V was clipped by 3 bases and J by 3 bases, with 9 bases between them. The CDR3 loop spans 14 amino acids. The CDR3: CASSEGGLNQPQHF. CDR3 nucleotide sequence: TGTGCCAGCAGTGAGGGGGGGCTCAATCAGCCCCAGCATTTT.

The CDR3 here is CSVVTVGSNNEQFF. The CDR3 nucleotides read TGCAGCGTTGTCACCGTGGGCTCGAACAATGAGCAGTTCTTC. This chain joins TRBV29-1 and TRBJ2-1; D is unresolved. This CDR3 region has 14 residues. Per germline, CDR1 SQVTM and CDR2 ANQGSEA. V lost 4 bases and J 5 bases, leaving 15 bases between the germline ends.

This clone was seen a single time. The chain links TRBV10-3 to TRBJ2-2; 8 bases are a match to TRBD2. Germline loops: CDR1 ENHRY, CDR2 SYGVKD. Trimming at V came to 7 bases and at J to 7 bases, leaving 8 bases not matched to a gene. CDR3 length equals 14 residues. The CDR3 DNA sequence: TGTGCCATCATGTCGCCGGGAGGGGGCGGGGAGCTGTTTTTT. This sequence encodes CAIMSPGGGGELFF.

The gene calls are TRBV28 and TRBJ1-3, with TRBD1 matching over 9 bases. There are 15 residues in the CDR3. In germline, CDR1 is MDHEN, CDR2 SYDVKM. V lost 6 bases to trimming and J lost 8 bases; unmatched junction nucleotides: 11. The CDR3 loop is CASSPDRGDGYTIYF. CDR3 sequence (DNA): TGTGCCAGCAGCCCGGACAGGGGAGATGGCTACACCATATATTTT.

This clone was detected once. The V call is TRBV5-1, the J call TRBJ2-7; TRBD2 matches 14 bases. Trimming removed 3 bases from V and 5 bases from J; junction bases left unmatched: 7. Germline loops: CDR1 SGHRS, CDR2 YFSETQ. This CDR3 comprises 16 residues. CDR3 sequence reads: CASSSRLAGGPHEQYF. The CDR3 DNA is TGCGCCAGCAGCTCCAGACTAGCGGGAGGGCCCCACGAGCAGTACTTC.

The V and J genes are TRBV5-1 and TRBJ2-1; TRBD1 matches 9 bases. The CDR3 extends over 17 amino acids. CDR1 is SGHRS and CDR2 is YFSETQ in the germline V gene. The V gene end was trimmed by 4 bases and the J gene end by 7 bases; junction bases not matched to a gene: 15. CDR3 DNA: TGCGCCAGCAGCCAAAGATTGCCGGGACAGGGCGTAAATGAGCAGTTCTTC. Protein: CASSQRLPGQGVNEQFF.

The CDR3 reads CASNVGTHPSTDTQYF. The CDR3 DNA sequence: TGCGCCAGCAACGTTGGGACACATCCTAGCACAGATACGCAGTATTTT. The chain uses TRBV10-2 and TRBJ2-3, with TRBD1 as a possible D gene (6 bases). The CDR3 contains 16 residues. V dropped 7 bases and J dropped 0 bases, with 17 bases sitting between them. Germline V gene sequence: CDR1 WSHSY, CDR2 SAAADI.

The chain links TRBV5-4 to TRBJ2-1; 9 bases line up with TRBD2. Trimming cost V 4 bases and J 6 bases; bases outside gene matches: 11. The CDR3 runs to 16 residues. Per the germline V gene, CDR1 is SGHNT and CDR2 is YYREEE (reference sequence). This CDR3 reads CASSPSGREGGNEQFF. As DNA, the CDR3 is TGTGCCAGCAGCCCTTCCGGGCGGGAGGGCGGCAATGAGCAGTTCTTC. Filled out from reference TRBV5-4 and TRBJ2-1, the complete variable domain reads ETGVTQSPTHLIKTRGQQVTLRCSSQSGHNTVSWYQQALGQGPQFIFQYYREEENGRGNFPPRFSGLQFPNYSSELNVNALELDDSALYLCASSPSGREGGNEQFFGPGTRLTVL.

The chain carries TRBV15 and TRBJ1-4; TRBD1 agrees at 7 bases. The CDR3 is 16 amino acids. The trim removed 0 bases at V and 4 bases at J, leaving 5 bases unmatched. CDR1 is LNHNV and CDR2 is YYDKDF in the germline V gene (reference sequence). The CDR3, as DNA: TGTGCCACCAGCAGAGATCGACAGGGCCTTAATGAAAAACTGTTTTTT. Its protein is CATSRDRQGLNEKLFF.

The chain couples TRBV27 to TRBJ2-7; 10 nucleotides line up with TRBD2. Germline V gene data show CDR1 as MNHEY and CDR2 as SMNVEV (reference sequence). CDR3 size: 15 residues. V trimming: 2 bases; J trimming: 4 bases; junction bases outside the gene matches: 5. CDR3 sequence: CASSLGLADPYEQYF. In DNA, the CDR3 is TGTGCCAGCAGTTTAGGACTAGCGGATCCTTACGAGCAGTACTTC.

V gene TRBV7-9 combines with J gene TRBJ2-7; 8 nucleotides align to TRBD1. This CDR3 spans 12 amino acids. V shed 9 bases, J shed 3 bases, and the junction held 4 bases outside the gene matches. The germline CDR1 and CDR2 sequences are SEHNR and FQNEAQ (reference sequence). The CDR3 region has the DNA TGTGCCAGTGCTACAGGGGGCTACGAGCAGTACTTC. This sequence encodes CASATGGYEQYF.

This clone has only one observation. This chain uses TRBV9 with TRBJ2-3; TRBD1 might be the D (6 bases). V lost 10 bases, J lost 1 base, and 19 bases lay in between. The germline V gene has CDR1 SGDLS and CDR2 YYNGEE. This CDR3 spans 15 amino acids. The CDR3 coding sequence is TGTGCCTCCTCAGGGGCGCACCGTGGCACAGATACGCAGTATTTT. It is translated as CASSGAHRGTDTQYF.

The chain couples TRBV28 to TRBJ2-7; 9 bases agree with TRBD2. The CDR3 contains 20 residues. CDR1 and CDR2 (germline): MDHEN, SYDVKM. Trimming cost V 3 bases and J 7 bases; bases outside gene matches: 25. CDR3 residues: CASSFIWQALTAGGPREQYF. The CDR3 nucleotides are TGTGCCAGCAGTTTTATTTGGCAGGCCCTCACGGCGGGAGGGCCGCGGGAGCAGTACTTC.

This chain connects TRBV2 to TRBJ2-1, with 13 bases fitting TRBD2. The V gene end was trimmed by 5 bases and the J gene end by 10 bases; junction bases not matched to a gene: 8. Germline CDR1 reads SNHLY; CDR2 reads FYNNEI. The CDR3 length is 15 residues. Here the CDR3 reads CASSPLGLAGDEQFF. CDR3 nucleotides: TGTGCCAGCAGTCCCCTTGGACTAGCGGGAGACGAGCAGTTCTTC. The variable domain in full, with the rest retrieved from reference TRBV2 and TRBJ2-1, is EPEVTQTPSHQVTQMGQEVILRCVPISNHLYFYWYRQILGQKVEFLVSFYNNEISEKSEIFDDQFSVERPDGSNFTLKIRSTKLEDSAMYFCASSPLGLAGDEQFFGPGTRLTVL.

The chain is built from TRBV30 and TRBJ2-2, with TRBD1 identical over 7 bases. The CDR3 has 15 amino acids. Germline values: CDR1 GTSNPN, CDR2 SVGIG (reference sequence). V gave up 4 bases and J gave up 3 bases; unmatched junction bases: 8. The CDR3 DNA reads TGTGCCTGGACAGGGGGAGACTTCCACACCGGGGAGCTGTTTTTT. Its translation: CAWTGGDFHTGELFF. The full variable domain, in which reference TRBV30 and TRBJ2-2 provide the parts outside the CDR3, is SQTIHQWPATLVQPVGSPLSLECTVEGTSNPNLYWYRQAAGRGLQLLFYSVGIGQISSEVPQNLSASRPQDRQFILSSKKLLLSDSGFYLCAWTGGDFHTGELFFGEGSRLTVL.

The V gene is TRBV19, the J gene TRBJ2-5, with a possible D match to TRBD2 (6 bases). CDR3 length: 14 residues. Between the trimmed V and J ends, which lost 3 bases and 2 bases, there was a span of 10 bases. Germline values: CDR1 LNHDA, CDR2 SQIVND (reference sequence). The CDR3 region has the DNA TGTGCCAGTAGTATTGAACTAGCTCAAGAGACCCAGTACTTC. This gives the protein CASSIELAQETQYF.

This clone came up once. The genes are TRBV7-3 and TRBJ2-1; 8 nucleotides line up with TRBD2. The CDR3 consists of 16 residues. V shed 2 bases, J shed 8 bases, and the junction held 11 bases outside the gene matches. Germline CDR1 and CDR2: SGHTA and FQGTGA. CDR3 in amino acids: CASSLGAGATRDEQFF. The CDR3, as DNA: TGTGCCAGCAGCTTAGGAGCGGGAGCCACCAGGGATGAGCAGTTCTTC.

The chain has TRBV7-8 and TRBJ2-3, with 11 bases that match TRBD2. Germline V lookup: CDR1 SGHVS, CDR2 FQNEAQ. V lost 2 bases, J lost 4 bases, and 11 bases stayed unmatched. The CDR3 extends over 18 amino acids. The CDR3 DNA sequence: TGTGCCAGCAGCTTACGATCTCAAACTAGCGGGAGTTCAGATACGCAGTATTTT. It specifies CASSLRSQTSGSSDTQYF.

This clone was recorded only once. The rearrangement links TRBV3-1 (or the pseudogene TRBV3-2) to TRBJ2-1; 11 nucleotides align to TRBD2. Trimming cost V 6 bases and J 3 bases; bases outside gene matches: 10. There are 17 residues in the CDR3. Germline CDR1 LGHDT, CDR2 YNNKEL (reference sequence). In DNA form, the CDR3 reads TGTGCCAGCAGTCCGCCGGCCGGGACTAGCGGCTACAATGAGCAGTTCTTC. Protein product: CASSPPAGTSGYNEQFF.

This chain links TRBV7-2 with TRBJ2-1; TRBD2 matches 12 bases. V shed 0 bases and J 10 bases; nucleotides not matched to a gene: 4. This CDR3 has 15 residues. The germline CDR1 and CDR2 sequences are SGHTA and FQGNSA. The CDR3 loop reads CASSLATSGGPEQFF. The CDR3 region has the DNA TGTGCCAGCAGCTTAGCTACTAGCGGGGGGCCCGAGCAGTTCTTC.

This rearrangement joins TRBV28 to TRBJ1-1; D may be TRBD1 (5 bases). CDR1 MDHEN and CDR2 SYDVKM come from the germline V gene. This CDR3 has 13 amino acids. Trimming took 5 bases from V and 4 from J, leaving 11 bases between them. The CDR3: CASSPGRTTEAFF. The CDR3 nucleotides read TGTGCCAGCAGTCCAGGGCGTACCACTGAAGCTTTCTTT.

There are many counts of this clone. This sequence joins TRBV7-9 and TRBJ2-1; a weak D match, TRBD2 (5 bases). Germline V gene sequence: CDR1 SEHNR, CDR2 FQNEAQ (reference sequence). The CDR3 has 18 residues. Trimming shortened V by 2 bases and J by 7 bases, and 24 bases separated the two germline ends. This CDR3 is CASSLKVMELGLWNEQFF. In DNA, the CDR3 is TGTGCCAGCAGCTTAAAGGTTATGGAACTAGGCCTATGGAATGAGCAGTTCTTC.

This chain links TRBV29-1 with TRBJ2-7; 8 nucleotides agree with TRBD2. V was clipped by 6 bases and J by 5 bases; unmatched bases: 6. Germline V gene sequence: CDR1 SQVTM, CDR2 ANQGSEA. The CDR3 is made up of 12 amino acids. The DNA of the CDR3 is TGCAGCGTCAGGGGACTAGTAAACGAGCAGTACTTC. Translation: CSVRGLVNEQYF.